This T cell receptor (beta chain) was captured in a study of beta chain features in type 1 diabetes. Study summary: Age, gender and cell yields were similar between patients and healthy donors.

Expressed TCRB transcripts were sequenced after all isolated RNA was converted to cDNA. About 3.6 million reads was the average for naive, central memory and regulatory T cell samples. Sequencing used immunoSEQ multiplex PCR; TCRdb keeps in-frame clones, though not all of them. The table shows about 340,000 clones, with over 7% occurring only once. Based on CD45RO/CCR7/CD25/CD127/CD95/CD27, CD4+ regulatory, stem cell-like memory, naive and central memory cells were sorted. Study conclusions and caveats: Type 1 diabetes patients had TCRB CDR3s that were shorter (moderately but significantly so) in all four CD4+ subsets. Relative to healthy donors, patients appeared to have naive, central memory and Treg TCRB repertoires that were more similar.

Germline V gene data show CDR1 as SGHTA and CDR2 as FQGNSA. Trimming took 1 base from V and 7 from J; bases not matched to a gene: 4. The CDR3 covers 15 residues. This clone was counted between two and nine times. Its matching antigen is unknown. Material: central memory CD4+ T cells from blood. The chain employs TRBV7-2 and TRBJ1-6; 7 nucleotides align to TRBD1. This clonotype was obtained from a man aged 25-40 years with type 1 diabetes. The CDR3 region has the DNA TGTGCCAGCAGCTTAGTTGCAGGGGGGAATTCACCCCTCCACTTT. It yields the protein CASSLVAGGNSPLHF.